The present T cell receptor (beta chain) was sequenced within a study of blood T cell repertoires in COVID-19. Whole-study context: Acute-phase and convalescent COVID-19 samples originated in the United States, Italy and Spain. The analysed material was cDNA or gDNA that came from T cells, B-cell-depleted T cells, or PBMCs.

Patients from Seattle were sampled longitudinally, starting during active infection. Original processing notes: Amplification of reference gene primers provided the estimated nucleated cell counts. Generated by immunoSEQ multiplex PCR, the TCRdb table keeps only in-frame clones and is missing some. V and J calls and clone size come straight from that table; D and trimming were deduced from the DNA. Altogether some 94,000 clones are present, roughly 87% being singletons, with the ten largest covering about 17%. The germline CDR1 and CDR2 sequences are SGHAT and FQNNGV. This CDR3 is 14 amino acids long. V dropped 1 base and J dropped 6; count of bases not matched to a gene: 4.

The chain uses TRBV11-2 and TRBJ2-7; 9 bases are shared with TRBD1. The TCR originated in a woman aged 55-69 years with COVID-19, enrolled during active disease. Source material: peripheral blood. This CDR3 reads CASSLGDRAVEQYF. The CDR3 DNA reads as TGTGCCAGCAGCTTAGGGGACAGGGCAGTCGAGCAGTACTTC.